Detailed here is one T cell receptor (beta chain). What it binds is unknown. The record originates from a study of T-cell memory formation after mild COVID-19. About the research overall: Largely, the TCR clusters proved donor specific.

The CDR3 loop spans 14 amino acids. The germline gives CDR1 MGHDK, CDR2 SYGVNS. V dropped 1 base and J dropped 6 bases, with 11 bases sitting between them. The TCR alpha and TCR beta cDNA libraries, bearing sample barcodes and UMIs, were generated by 5'RACE using constant-segment primers. From the 5' RACE reads, TCRdb called clonotypes with MiXCR, one entry per CDR3 protein. The data show roughly 320,000 distinct CDR3 sequences, 28% seen once. Study results and caveats: CD8+ contracting clones occupied EMRA, while CD4+ ones occupied mainly CM and EM. Memory cells collected pre-infection included some clones that later responded, suggesting cross-reactive memory joined.

This receptor was identified in an adult woman who had mild COVID-19 (a few samples of this study predate the infection). Cell type and time point are not known. The V gene is TRBV25-1, the J gene TRBJ2-3; D unresolved. Sequenced: PBMCs or a T cell subset sorted from them (not recorded which). The CDR3 DNA reads as TGTGCCAGCAGTGAATCCGGGTTAGGGGATACGCAGTATTTT. It translates to CASSESGLGDTQYF.